The T cell receptor beta chain under discussion was sequenced for a study of cytomegalovirus exposure and HLA in healthy donors. 60 Vbeta and 13 Jbeta primers were used in PCR. Profiling relied on immunoSEQ multiplex PCR, and the TCRdb table lists in-frame clones only, not all of them. This table has fewer than 110,000 clones, 60% to 80% appearing once. The CDR3 extends over 15 amino acids. V shed 5 bases and J 6 bases; nucleotides not matched to a gene: 7. Per the germline V gene, CDR1 is MNHEY and CDR2 is SMNVEV (reference sequence). This clone was counted between two and nine times. The sample taken for sequencing was PBMCs. The chain carries TRBV27 and TRBJ2-3; 11 nucleotides line up with TRBD2. This sequence was found in a man in his fifties or sixties in good health and CMV-seropositive. In DNA form, the CDR3 reads TGTGCCAGCAGTAAGACTAGCGGGACTTGGGATACGCAGTATTTT. Translated, it gives CASSKTSGTWDTQYF.